A selection of T cell receptor beta chains follows, all from one sample in a study of human T cells and chemical hapten exposure. TCRdb processed the RACE reads anew with MiXCR; each CDR3 protein has one entry. Found here are approximately 370,000 distinct CDR3 sequences, 4.5% to 7% of them singletons; the top ten hold about 8.2%. The sequencing used whole blood, collected in connection with sensitization to the hapten diphenylcyclopropenone (DPC). These receptors came from a woman aged 18-29 years with alopecia areata. Some clones in this sample may be carry-over from other donors' samples. CDR3s include the opening cysteine and the closing phenylalanine or tryptophan. D genes are given only for firm matches. The listing skips clone size in some rows; elsewhere it reads once, few, many or a size class.

v_call	cdr3_length	j_call	clone_size	d_call	cdr3_aa	cdr3_nt
TRBV6-2/TRBV6-3	17	TRBJ1-5	-	-	CASSYAHPGSSNQPQHF	TGTGCCAGCAGTTACGCCCACCCGGGCAGCAGCAATCAGCCCCAGCATTTT
TRBV20-1	14	TRBJ1-5	few	-	CSARGGRSNQPQHF	TGCAGTGCTAGAGGAGGGCGGAGCAATCAGCCCCAGCATTTT
TRBV20-1	12	TRBJ1-1	many	-	CSAIIMNTEAFF	TGCAGTGCTATTATCATGAACACTGAAGCTTTCTTT
TRBV12-5	17	TRBJ1-6	few	-	CASGLRASSSYNSPLHF	TGTGCTAGTGGTTTGCGTGCGTCCAGCTCCTATAATTCACCCCTCCACTTT
TRBV7-2	13	TRBJ1-2	few	-	CASSITYVYGYTF	TGTGCCAGCAGCATAACATACGTCTATGGCTACACCTTC
TRBV11-2	18	TRBJ1-2	few	-	CASKGLAILREENYGYTF	TGTGCCAGCAAGGGTTTGGCTATTTTGCGGGAGGAGAACTATGGCTACACCTTC
TRBV6-6	13	TRBJ2-2	few	-	CASSYLDPLELFF	TGTGCCAGCAGTTACCTTGACCCATTGGAGCTGTTTTTT
TRBV11-3	12	TRBJ2-7	many	-	CASSLKGDEQYF	TGTGCCAGCAGCTTAAAAGGCGACGAGCAGTACTTC
TRBV10-2	13	TRBJ2-3	many	-	CASSRGASDTQYF	TGCGCCAGCAGCCGAGGGGCCTCGGATACGCAGTATTTT
TRBV7-9	14	TRBJ1-1	many	-	CASSPDGFGTEAFF	TGTGCCAGCAGCCCCGATGGTTTTGGCACTGAAGCTTTCTTT
TRBV11-2	16	TRBJ2-4	-	-	CASSPSREGPLNIQYF	TGTGCCAGCAGTCCAAGCAGGGAAGGGCCTCTAAACATTCAGTACTTC
TRBV12-3/TRBV12-4	16	TRBJ2-2	few	TRBD2	CASSLGLAGYTGELFF	TGTGCCAGCAGTCTGGGACTAGCGGGGTACACCGGGGAGCTGTTTTTT
TRBV12-3/TRBV12-4	13	TRBJ2-1	many	-	CASSLIQFNEQFF	TGTGCCAGCAGTTTAATCCAGTTCAATGAGCAGTTCTTC